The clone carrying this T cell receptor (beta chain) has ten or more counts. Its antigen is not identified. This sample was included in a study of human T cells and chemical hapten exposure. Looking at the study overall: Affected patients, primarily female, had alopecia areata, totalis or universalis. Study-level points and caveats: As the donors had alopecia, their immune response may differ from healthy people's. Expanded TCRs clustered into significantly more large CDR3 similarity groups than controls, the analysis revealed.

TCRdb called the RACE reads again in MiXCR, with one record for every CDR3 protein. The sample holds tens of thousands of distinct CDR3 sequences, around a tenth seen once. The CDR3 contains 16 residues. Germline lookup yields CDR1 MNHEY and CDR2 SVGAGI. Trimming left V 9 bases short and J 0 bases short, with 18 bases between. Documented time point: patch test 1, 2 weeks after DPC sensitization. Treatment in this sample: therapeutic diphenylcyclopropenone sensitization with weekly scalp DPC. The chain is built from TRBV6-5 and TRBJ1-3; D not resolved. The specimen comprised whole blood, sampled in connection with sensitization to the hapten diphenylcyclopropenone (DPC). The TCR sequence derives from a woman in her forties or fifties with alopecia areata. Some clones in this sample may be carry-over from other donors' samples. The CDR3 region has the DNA TGTGCCAGTGGTACCGGGCCCCAGAGCTCTGGAAACACCATATATTTT. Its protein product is CASGTGPQSSGNTIYF.